This T cell receptor beta chain was retrieved from a study of shared clonotypes between healthy human individuals. Study findings and constraints: Specimens sampled were limited to blood, with tissue repertoires likely differing.

Worth noting for this clone: Its antigen remains unidentified.

Sequencing used immunoSEQ multiplex PCR; TCRdb keeps in-frame clones, though not all of them. This sample has some 2 million clones; 90% to 95% occur once, and the top ten carry around 0.13%. Trimming cost V 4 bases and J 9 bases, with 9 bases left between them. The CDR3 is made up of 12 amino acids. Germline values: CDR1 SGHTA, CDR2 FQGNSA. The clonotype comes from a man aged 18 to 30 in good health. This chain connects TRBV7-2 to TRBJ2-2; D unclear. Sequencing used naive CD4+ T cells sorted from blood. Subset meaning: CD45RA+ positively selected. The CDR3: CASSSPSRELFF. The CDR3 bases are TGTGCCAGCAGCTCGCCTTCCCGGGAGCTGTTTTTT.